Listed below are T cell receptor beta chains from one sample, sequenced in a study of blood T cells in healthy people across ages. TCRdb re-called the 5' RACE reads through MiXCR, storing one row per CDR3 protein. The table has about 780,000 distinct CDR3 sequences, less than 60% seen once. Sequencing used blood. These receptors were taken from a man older than 75 in good health. Each CDR3 is given with its conserved first and last residue. D genes are given only for firm matches. Clone size is given for some rows only: seen once, a few or many times, or a class if the clone is expanded.

d_gene	len	v_gene	j_gene	abundance	CDR3nt	CDR3aa
TRBD1	15	TRBV7-2	TRBJ2-3	many	TGTGCCAGCAGCCCCCGGGACAGGGGAACAGATACGCAGTATTTT	CASSPRDRGTDTQYF
TRBD2	16	TRBV6-2/TRBV6-3	TRBJ2-3	few	TGTGCCAGCAGTTACACAGCTAGCGGGAGCACAGATACGCAGTATTTT	CASSYTASGSTDTQYF
TRBD2	15	TRBV29-1	TRBJ2-5	.	TGCAGCGTTGAAAGGCCGGGAGGGATGAACAATGAGCAGTACTTC	CSVERPGGMNNEQYF
.	15	TRBV7-2	TRBJ2-5	few	TGTGCCAGCAGCTTAGGGTCAGGGGCCCAAGAGACCCAGTACTTC	CASSLGSGAQETQYF
TRBD1	15	TRBV4-1	TRBJ1-1	.	TGCGCCAGCAGCCAAGGGGGAGGGGGCGGCACTGAAGCTTTCTTT	CASSQGGGGGTEAFF
.	16	TRBV20-1	TRBJ1-3	.	TGCAGTGCTAGAGATGAAAGGGACTCCTCTGGAAACACCATATATTTT	CSARDERDSSGNTIYF
TRBD1	15	TRBV11-1	TRBJ2-4	.	TGTGCCAGCAGCCTTAGGGGGACAGGGATAGACATTCAGTACTTC	CASSLRGTGIDIQYF
TRBD2	16	TRBV20-1	TRBJ2-7	.	TGCAGTGCTAGAGATTCAATGGCGGGAGTTATCTACGAGCAGTACTTC	CSARDSMAGVIYEQYF
.	12	TRBV10-3	TRBJ2-7	.	TGTGCCATCAGTGCCCAGGGAATGGAACAGTACTTC	CAISAQGMEQYF
TRBD1	15	TRBV3-1	TRBJ2-7	.	TGTGCCAGCAGCCAGTTACAGGGGGATCCCTACGAGCAGTACTTC	CASSQLQGDPYEQYF
.	15	TRBV6-5	TRBJ2-7	.	TGTGCCAGCAGCCTTACCGGGACCGCTTCGAACGAGCAGTACTTC	CASSLTGTASNEQYF
TRBD1	17	TRBV24-1	TRBJ2-3	many	TGTGCCACCAGTGACAGTACGAGGACAGGGGTTCAAGATACGCAGTATTTT	CATSDSTRTGVQDTQYF
.	14	TRBV11-3	TRBJ1-4	.	TGTGCCAGCAGCTTAGGTGGACAGTCTGAAAAACTGTTTTTT	CASSLGGQSEKLFF